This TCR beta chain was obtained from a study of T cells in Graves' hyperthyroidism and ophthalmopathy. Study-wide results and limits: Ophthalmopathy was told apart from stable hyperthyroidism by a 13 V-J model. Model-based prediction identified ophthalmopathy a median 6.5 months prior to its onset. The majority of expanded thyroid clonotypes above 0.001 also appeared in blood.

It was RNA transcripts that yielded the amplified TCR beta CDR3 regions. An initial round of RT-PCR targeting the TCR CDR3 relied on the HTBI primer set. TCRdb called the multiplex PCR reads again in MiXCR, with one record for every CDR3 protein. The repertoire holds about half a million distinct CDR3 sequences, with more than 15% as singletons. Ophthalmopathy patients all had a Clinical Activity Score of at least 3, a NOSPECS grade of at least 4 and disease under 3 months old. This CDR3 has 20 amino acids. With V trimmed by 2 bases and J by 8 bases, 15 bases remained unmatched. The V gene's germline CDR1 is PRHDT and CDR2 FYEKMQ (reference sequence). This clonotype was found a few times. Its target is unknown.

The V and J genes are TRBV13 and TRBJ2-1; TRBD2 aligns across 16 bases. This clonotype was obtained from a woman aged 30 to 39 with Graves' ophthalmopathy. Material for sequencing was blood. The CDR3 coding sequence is TGTGCCAGCAGCTTAACGGGGCTGGGACTAGCGGGAGGGGGTTCCGATGAGCAGTTCTTC. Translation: CASSLTGLGLAGGGSDEQFF.